One TCR beta chain is described in this entry. The table came from immunoSEQ multiplex PCR; TCRdb's copy has only in-frame clones and leaves some out. The sample holds around 16,000 clones; around 86% are singletons and the top ten take roughly 52%. The CDR3 length is 18 residues. The data derive from a study of blood T cell repertoires in COVID-19. Study information: T cells, B-cell-depleted T cells, or PBMCs supplied cDNA or gDNA.

The V call is TRBV21-1, the J call TRBJ2-7; the table's D call of TRBD2 was not tested on the DNA. TRBV21-1 has pseudogene status. The source is a man in his 60s with acute or convalescent COVID-19. Sequencing was carried out using peripheral blood. The CDR3 region is CASSPSMPGLASSYEQYF. The DNA of the CDR3 is TGTGCCAGCAGCCCCTCCATGCCCGGACTAGCGTCTTCCTACGAGCAGTACTTC.